This entry describes one T cell receptor beta chain. The entry originates in a study of regulatory T cells in long-lasting Graves disease. Time point of the sample: newly diagnosed GD, antithyroid drugs for less than 3 months. Generation of the TCR library employed RNA extracted from PBMCs. Libraries of TCR beta came from iRepertoire HTBI primers plus Arm-PCR of CDR3 regions. Each CDR3 protein is one row after TCRdb ran MiXCR on the multiplex PCR reads. The sample lists about 460,000 distinct CDR3 sequences, 12% to 15% occurring once. CDR1 SGHNT and CDR2 YYREEE come from the germline V gene (reference sequence). The CDR3 has 14 residues. V gave up 2 bases and J gave up 3 bases; unmatched junction bases: 2. This sample was shared with a second study, whose subject was T cells in Graves' hyperthyroidism and ophthalmopathy.

The sequence came from a woman aged 45-60 years with Graves disease. The starting material was peripheral blood mononuclear cells (PBMCs), obtained at new diagnosis, from a patient treated with antithyroid drugs. The chain recombines TRBV5-4 with TRBJ1-2; 9 nucleotides agree with TRBD1. Here the CDR3 DNA reads TGTGCCAGCAGCTTCGGGGACAGGGACTATGGCTACACCTTC. Amino acids: CASSFGDRDYGYTF.